A single T cell receptor beta chain is shown here with its context. The sample originates from a study of shared clonotypes between healthy human individuals. The authors ran unsorted PBMC replicate PCRs on around 270 ng DNA, 25,000 to 35,000 T cell genomes. Sequenced by immunoSEQ multiplex PCR; TCRdb stores in-frame clones only, minus some. The data contain about 560,000 clones, around three quarters of them singletons. The germline CDR1 and CDR2 sequences are SGHTA and FQGTGA. Trimming cost V 6 bases and J 0 bases; bases outside gene matches: 4. The CDR3 extends over 14 amino acids. The chain couples TRBV7-3 to TRBJ1-1; TRBD1 aligns across 7 bases. The clonotype originates from a woman in her thirties or forties in good health. Some clones in this sample may be carry-over from other donors' samples. The specimen was PBMCs. In DNA form, the CDR3 reads TGTGCCAGCAGTCCAGGGGGGCTGAACACTGAAGCTTTCTTT. Its translation: CASSPGGLNTEAFF. The full variable domain, with the rest looked up from reference TRBV7-3 and TRBJ1-1, is GAGVSQTPSNKVTEKGKYVELRCDPISGHTALYWYRQSLGQGPEFLIYFQGTGAADDSGLPNDRFFAVRPEGSVSTLKIQRTERGDSAVYLCASSPGGLNTEAFFGQGTRLTVV.